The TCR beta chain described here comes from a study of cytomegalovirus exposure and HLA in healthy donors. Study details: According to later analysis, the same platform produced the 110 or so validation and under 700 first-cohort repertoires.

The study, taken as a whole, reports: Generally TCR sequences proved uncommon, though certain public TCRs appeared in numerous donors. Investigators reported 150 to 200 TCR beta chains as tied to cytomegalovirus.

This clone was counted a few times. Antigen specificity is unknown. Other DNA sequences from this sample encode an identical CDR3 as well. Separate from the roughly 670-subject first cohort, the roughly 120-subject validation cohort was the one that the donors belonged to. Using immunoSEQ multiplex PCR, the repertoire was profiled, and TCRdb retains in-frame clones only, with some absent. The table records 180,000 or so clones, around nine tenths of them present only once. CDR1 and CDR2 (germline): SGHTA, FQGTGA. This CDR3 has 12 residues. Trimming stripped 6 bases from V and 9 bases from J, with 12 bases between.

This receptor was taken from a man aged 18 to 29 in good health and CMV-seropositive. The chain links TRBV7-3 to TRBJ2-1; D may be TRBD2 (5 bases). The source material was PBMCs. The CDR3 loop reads CASSLVGGEQFF. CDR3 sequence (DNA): TGTGCCAGCAGTCTCGTCGGAGGTGAGCAGTTCTTC.